One and the same sample provided the 25 T cell receptor beta chains below, sequenced in a study of blood T cell repertoires in COVID-19. Here immunoSEQ multiplex PCR was the method, and the copy in TCRdb shows in-frame clones only, minus some. In the table there are 150,000 to 200,000 clones, 80% of which are singletons. Sequencing was carried out using peripheral blood. The receptors come from a man between 65 and 80 years old with active or convalescent COVID-19.

The chain is built from TRBV7-9 and TRBJ2-3, with TRBD2 identical over 13 bases. CDR1 and CDR2 (germline): SEHNR, FQNEAQ (reference sequence). Losses at the gene ends were 6 bases for V and 5 bases for J; bases not matched to a gene: 8. This CDR3 spans 16 amino acids. CDR3 coding DNA: TGTGCCAGCAGACCTACTAGCGGGGGGGCTTTAGATACGCAGTATTTT. Residues: CASRPTSGGALDTQYF.

This clone showed up just once. V is TRBV5-4 and J is TRBJ1-3, with TRBD1 as a possible D gene (6 bases). CDR3 length: 14 residues. The V end was cut by 0 bases, the J end by 4 bases, with 8 bases between. Per the germline V gene, CDR1 is SGHNT and CDR2 is YYREEE (reference sequence). CDR3 bases: TGTGCCAGCAGCTTGGGGGGGCAAGGAAACACCATATATTTT. Its translation: CASSLGGQGNTIYF.

The chain recombines TRBV7-2 with TRBJ1-4; 8 positions match TRBD1. The CDR3 loop spans 18 amino acids. CDR1 SGHTA and CDR2 FQGNSA come from the germline V gene. V shed 2 bases, J shed 8 bases, and the junction held 16 bases outside the gene matches. In nucleotides, the CDR3 is TGTGCCAGCAGCTTATCGCCCAGAGACAGGGGTTTGAGGGAAAAACTGTTTTTT. Amino acids: CASSLSPRDRGLREKLFF.

The sample holds a few counts of this clone. V gene TRBV7-8 combines with J gene TRBJ2-3; 8 positions agree with TRBD1. CDR1 and CDR2 from the germline V gene are SGHVS and FQNEAQ. This CDR3 contains 12 residues. The V gene end was trimmed by 6 bases and the J gene end by 8 bases; junction bases not matched to a gene: 4. The CDR3 loop reads CASRQGGGTQYF. The CDR3 DNA sequence: TGTGCCAGCAGACAGGGGGGCGGTACGCAGTATTTT.

The chain combines TRBV7-6 with TRBJ2-2; TRBD2 matches 12 bases. Per the germline V gene, CDR1 is SGHVS and CDR2 is FNYEAQ. The J segment lost 1 base and the V segment lost 5 bases, leaving 11 bases of the junction unmatched. The CDR3 is 19 residues long. CDR3 in DNA: TGTGCCAGCAGCCCACCCCGACTAGCGGGAGTTGAGAACACCGGGGAGCTGTTTTTT. Translated: CASSPPRLAGVENTGELFF. Using reference TRBV7-6 and TRBJ2-2 for the parts outside the CDR3, the full variable domain is GAGVSQSPRYKVTKRGQDVALRCDPISGHVSLYWYRQALGQGPEFLTYFNYEAQQDKSGLPNDRFSAERPEGSISTLTIQRTEQRDSAMYRCASSPPRLAGVENTGELFFGEGSRLTVL.

The chain combines TRBV15 with TRBJ2-5; 8 positions agree with TRBD1. The V and J ends lost 2 bases and 2 bases, in that order; junction bases with no gene match: 7. The CDR3 sequence is 16 residues long. The germline V gene encodes CDR1 LNHNV and CDR2 YYDKDF (reference sequence). The CDR3 DNA sequence: TGTGCCACCAGCAGACGACAGGGGTTGGGTCAAGAGACCCAGTACTTC. It encodes CATSRRQGLGQETQYF.

V gene TRBV13 combines with J gene TRBJ1-2; D is possibly TRBD1 (5 bases). V was clipped by 5 bases and J by 7 bases, with 23 bases between them. This CDR3 has 16 residues. Looked up from germline, CDR1 is PRHDT and CDR2 is FYEKMQ (reference sequence). The DNA for the CDR3 is TGTGCCAGCAGCCGATTCGCTTGGGGGGAGATGGTTGGCTACACCTTC. As protein: CASSRFAWGEMVGYTF.

This rearrangement joins TRBV5-1 to TRBJ2-5; the D gene is possibly TRBD2 (5 bases). Per the germline V gene, CDR1 is SGHRS and CDR2 is YFSETQ. The CDR3 has 15 residues. V was trimmed by 0 bases and J by 2 bases, leaving 11 bases between them. CDR3 coding DNA: TGCGCCAGCAGCTTGGTCGGATGGAGGCAAGAGACCCAGTACTTC. Protein: CASSLVGWRQETQYF. Supplemented by reference TRBV5-1 and TRBJ2-5, the full variable domain reads KAGVTQTPRYLIKTRGQQVTLSCSPISGHRSVSWYQQTPGQGLQFLFEYFSETQRNKGNFPGRFSGRQFSNSRSEMNVSTLELGDSALYLCASSLVGWRQETQYFGPGTRLLVL.

V gene TRBV9 combines with J gene TRBJ1-2, with D unresolved. The CDR3 loop spans 14 amino acids. Deletions cut 3 bases from V and 7 bases from J, with 16 bases between. In germline, CDR1 is SGDLS, CDR2 YYNGEE. CDR3 in amino acids: CASSAPLLRVGYTF. Here the CDR3 DNA reads TGTGCCAGCAGCGCACCTTTGCTTCGGGTTGGCTACACCTTC. The variable domain in full, completed from reference TRBV9 and TRBJ1-2, reads DSGVTQTPKHLITATGQRVTLRCSPRSGDLSVYWYQQSLDQGLQFLIQYYNGEERAKGNILERFSAQQFPDLHSELNLSSLELGDSALYFCASSAPLLRVGYTFGSGTRLTVV.

This clone was observed once. The chain carries TRBV7-7 and TRBJ2-1, with 10 bases that match TRBD2. In germline, CDR1 is SSHAT, CDR2 FNYEAQ (reference sequence). After removal of 3 bases from V and 4 bases from J, the junction contained 6 bases not matched to a gene. This CDR3 has 16 residues. This CDR3 reads CASSLAAGGRYNEQFF. The CDR3 nucleotides are TGTGCCAGCAGCTTGGCAGCGGGGGGGCGATACAATGAGCAGTTCTTC.

J is TRBJ2-1 and V is TRBV3-1 (or the pseudogene TRBV3-2), with 11 nucleotides matching TRBD2. The germline V gene encodes CDR1 LGHDT and CDR2 YNNKEL (reference sequence). The length of the CDR3 is 15 residues. J lost 3 bases, V lost 7 bases, and 5 bases had no gene match. The CDR3 sequence is CASTASGRYYNEQFF. CDR3 nucleotides: TGTGCCAGCACCGCTAGCGGGAGGTACTACAATGAGCAGTTCTTC.

J is TRBJ1-1 and V is TRBV4-3, with 10 nucleotides matching TRBD1. Germline trimming cut 5 bases from V and 0 bases from J; bases unmatched to any gene: 9. Germline assignment: CDR1 LGHNA and CDR2 YSLEER. The CDR3 spans 17 residues. In nucleotides, the CDR3 is TGCGCCAGCAGCTCTCCCGGGACAGGGGTCTTGAACACTGAAGCTTTCTTT. Protein: CASSSPGTGVLNTEAFF.

The chain links TRBV6-5 to TRBJ2-7, with TRBD1 identical over 11 bases. The CDR3 is made up of 14 amino acids. Germline-derived CDR1 and CDR2 are MNHEY and SVGAGI. Trimming cost V 8 bases and J 6 bases; bases outside gene matches: 9. CDR3 coding DNA: TGTGCCAGCGTAAGGGACAGGGGGATAGGCGAGCAGTACTTC. This codes for CASVRDRGIGEQYF.

V usage is TRBV5-1 and J usage is TRBJ1-1, with 7 bases aligning to TRBD1. Per the germline V gene, CDR1 is SGHRS and CDR2 is YFSETQ. The V segment lost 4 bases and the J segment 1 base; nucleotides outside the gene matches: 7. The CDR3 totals 15 residues. The CDR3: CASSVLGDRNTEAFF. Written as DNA, the CDR3 is TGCGCCAGCAGCGTCCTGGGGGACAGGAACACTGAAGCTTTCTTT.

The CDR3, as DNA: TGTGCCAGTAGCCCCATCGGGGGGCGCTCCTACAATGAGCAGTTCTTC. Translated: CASSPIGGRSYNEQFF. This rearrangement joins TRBV19 to TRBJ2-1; maybe TRBD2 (7 bases). CDR1 is LNHDA and CDR2 is SQIVND in the germline V gene (reference sequence). The ends were cut back, 6 bases at V and 0 bases at J, with 15 bases in the middle. This CDR3 is built from 16 residues.

V usage is TRBV18 and J usage is TRBJ2-1, with 13 bases that match TRBD2. The germline V gene encodes CDR1 KGHSH and CDR2 LQKENI. The CDR3 is made up of 16 amino acids. With 6 bases clipped from V and 4 bases from J, the junction kept 6 bases outside the gene matches. The CDR3: CASSRTSGSGYNEQFF. The CDR3 DNA reads TGTGCCAGCTCGCGGACTAGCGGGAGCGGTTACAATGAGCAGTTCTTC.

As to this clone: Other DNA sequences in this sample translate to the same CDR3. The V call is TRBV5-1, the J call TRBJ2-7; possibly TRBD2 for D (6 bases). This CDR3 is 14 amino acids long. Trimming removed 0 bases from V and 0 bases from J, with 7 bases in between. Germline CDR1 and CDR2: SGHRS and YFSETQ. The CDR3 nucleotides read TGCGCCAGCAGCTTGGACGGGAGCTCCTACGAGCAGTACTTC. Amino acids: CASSLDGSSYEQYF.

This clone was observed once. The chain employs TRBV6-5 and TRBJ1-1; D may be TRBD1 (6 bases). Germline CDR1 is MNHEY and CDR2 is SVGAGI. Trimming removed 6 bases at V and 1 base at J, with 15 bases between. CDR3 length: 15 residues. Written as DNA, the CDR3 is TGTGCCAGCAGACTAAGGTTGGGACAGAACACTGAAGCTTTCTTT. It specifies CASRLRLGQNTEAFF.

V gene TRBV9 combines with J gene TRBJ2-2; D is possibly TRBD2 (5 bases). This CDR3 contains 15 residues. Germline-derived CDR1 and CDR2 are SGDLS and YYNGEE. The V gene lost 4 bases and the J gene lost 2 bases, with 12 bases spanning the gap. The CDR3 bases are TGTGCCAGCAGCACAAGCGGTTTTAACACCGGGGAGCTGTTTTTT. Protein sequence: CASSTSGFNTGELFF.

The gene calls are TRBV19 and TRBJ1-2; no clear D gene. V lost 3 bases and J 2 bases, leaving 16 bases between the germline ends. Germline V CDR1 and CDR2: LNHDA, SQIVND (reference sequence). CDR3 length equals 16 residues. The CDR3 DNA reads as TGTGCCAGTAGTATCCGGGGTGGCAGGAAGAACTATGGCTACACCTTC. This encodes CASSIRGGRKNYGYTF.

About this clone: The identical CDR3 is also encoded by other nucleotide sequences in the sample. This rearrangement joins TRBV9 to TRBJ2-7; a possible D gene is TRBD2 (6 bases). From germline, CDR1 is SGDLS and CDR2 YYNGEE. V shed 3 bases and J shed 3 bases, with 10 bases lying between them. This CDR3 is built from 13 residues. The CDR3 spells CASSGGGGYEQYF. The DNA for the CDR3 is TGTGCCAGCAGCGGGGGAGGTGGCTACGAGCAGTACTTC.

This chain uses TRBV5-4 with TRBJ1-3; perhaps TRBD1 as D (5 bases). Trimming left V 2 bases short and J 7 bases short, with 16 bases between. The CDR3 contains 15 residues. Germline values: CDR1 SGHNT, CDR2 YYREEE (reference sequence). CDR3 protein: CASSFGGLERNTIYF. DNA for the CDR3: TGTGCCAGCAGCTTTGGGGGGTTGGAACGGAACACCATATATTTT.

In the case of this clone: Distinct nucleotide sequences in the sample also encode this CDR3. This rearrangement joins TRBV28 to TRBJ1-2; 7 bases agree with TRBD1. With 6 bases clipped from V and 2 bases from J, the junction kept 3 bases outside the gene matches. The germline CDR1 and CDR2 sequences are MDHEN and SYDVKM. The CDR3 loop spans 13 amino acids. CDR3 nucleotides: TGTGCCAGCAGCCAGGGACAGAACTATGGCTACACCTTC. Protein sequence: CASSQGQNYGYTF.

The chain combines TRBV14 with TRBJ2-7; 9 bases align to TRBD1. V lost 8 bases to trimming and J lost 4 bases; unmatched junction nucleotides: 9. This CDR3 comprises 14 residues. Germline V gives CDR1 SGHDN, CDR2 FVKESK. The CDR3 here is CASRAQGARYEQYF. CDR3 in DNA: TGTGCCAGCCGGGCACAGGGGGCGCGGTACGAGCAGTACTTC. Based on the CDR3 plus reference TRBV14 and TRBJ2-7, the full variable domain is EAGVTQFPSHSVIEKGQTVTLRCDPISGHDNLYWYRRVMGKEIKFLLHFVKESKQDESGMPNNRFLAERTGGTYSTLKVQPAELEDSGVYFCASRAQGARYEQYFGPGTRLTVT.

This chain links TRBV27 with TRBJ1-1; tentative D call: TRBD1 (5 bases). With 7 bases removed from V and 0 bases from J, the gap between germline ends came to 12 bases. Germline CDR1 MNHEY, CDR2 SMNVEV (reference sequence). There are 14 residues in the CDR3. CDR3 sequence (DNA): TGTGCCAGCAAACAGGCTCAGATGAACACTGAAGCTTTCTTT. This gives the protein CASKQAQMNTEAFF.